These 8 T cell receptor beta chains were all obtained from the same sample, sequenced in a study of blood T cell repertoires in COVID-19. Assay used: immunoSEQ multiplex PCR; TCRdb lists only in-frame clones, some missing. The table lists approximately 150,000 clones, around 80% of them singletons, with around 19% in the top ten. Material: PBMCs or T cells enriched from blood (not recorded which). The origin of the receptors is a woman in her seventies in a cohort exposed to, infected with or recovered from COVID-19 (not recorded which).

V is TRBV18 and J is TRBJ1-1, with TRBD1 matching over 8 bases. V trimming: 3 bases; J trimming: 4 bases; junction bases outside the gene matches: 7. CDR1 is KGHSH and CDR2 is LQKENI in the germline V gene. The CDR3 is made up of 15 amino acids. Here the CDR3 DNA reads TGTGCCAGCTCACCTCAGGGGGCGTCGGGCACTGAAGCTTTCTTT. It codes for CASSPQGASGTEAFF.

CDR3: CASSESGQGAIGELFF. The CDR3 DNA reads TGTGCCAGCAGTGAATCGGGACAGGGGGCAATCGGGGAGCTGTTTTTT. V usage is TRBV25-1 and J usage is TRBJ2-2, with TRBD1 matching 12 bases. Trimming removed 1 base from V and 7 bases from J; junction bases left unmatched: 4. The germline V gene has CDR1 MGHDK and CDR2 SYGVNS. This CDR3 contains 16 residues. Together with reference TRBV25-1 and TRBJ2-2, the CDR3 gives the full variable domain: EADIYQTPRYLVIGTGKKITLECSQTMGHDKMYWYQQDPGMELHLIHYSYGVNSTEKGDLSSESTVSRIRTEHFPLTLESARPSHTSQYLCASSESGQGAIGELFFGEGSRLTVL.

The CDR3 protein is CASSRDSAYEQYF. The CDR3 nucleotides are TGTGCCAGCAGTCGGGACTCAGCCTACGAGCAGTACTTC. J is TRBJ2-7 and V is TRBV6-2 or TRBV6-3; D is possibly TRBD2 (6 bases). Germline V gene sequence: CDR1 MNHEY, CDR2 SVGEGT. Trimming shortened V by 5 bases and J by 2 bases, and 10 bases separated the two germline ends. The CDR3 totals 13 residues.

The chain joins TRBV12-3 or TRBV12-4 to TRBJ2-1; tentatively, D is TRBD2 (6 bases). This CDR3 is 12 amino acids long. Trimming pared 4 bases from V and 10 bases from J, leaving 11 bases between. CDR3 protein: CASSWSSAEQFF. CDR3 DNA sequence: TGTGCCAGCAGTTGGTCTAGCGCAGAGCAGTTCTTC.

This rearrangement joins TRBV2 to TRBJ1-3; D unclear. Trimming removed 7 bases at V and 0 bases at J, with 10 bases between. The CDR3 loop spans 14 amino acids. Germline CDR1 is SNHLY and CDR2 is FYNNEI. The CDR3 nucleotides read TGTGCCAGCAATGAGGGCCTCTCTGGAAACACCATATATTTT. Translated, it gives CASNEGLSGNTIYF.

V and J are TRBV2 and TRBJ2-5, with TRBD2 identical over 12 bases. V shed 6 bases and J 7 bases; nucleotides not matched to a gene: 3. Germline-derived CDR1 and CDR2 are SNHLY and FYNNEI. The CDR3 is 13 residues long. The CDR3 loop is CASSVLAGGTQYF. CDR3 nucleotide sequence: TGTGCCAGCAGCGTACTAGCGGGGGGGACCCAGTACTTC. Combining the CDR3 with reference TRBV2 and TRBJ2-5 gives the whole variable domain EPEVTQTPSHQVTQMGQEVILRCVPISNHLYFYWYRQILGQKVEFLVSFYNNEISEKSEIFDDQFSVERPDGSNFTLKIRSTKLEDSAMYFCASSVLAGGTQYFGPGTRLLVL.

The chain recombines TRBV3-1 (or the pseudogene TRBV3-2) with TRBJ2-3, with unresolved D. Germline CDR1 reads LGHDT; CDR2 reads YNNKEL (reference sequence). The CDR3 has 14 amino acids. With 1 base removed from V and 4 bases from J, the gap between germline ends came to 9 bases. DNA for the CDR3: TGTGCCAGCAGCCAAGCCCTATCTGCAGATACGCAGTATTTT. Translation: CASSQALSADTQYF.

The J gene is TRBJ2-3, the V gene TRBV11-2; 9 positions match TRBD1. Trimming took 5 bases from V and 6 from J; bases not matched to a gene: 21. CDR3 size: 19 residues. Germline V gene sequence: CDR1 SGHAT, CDR2 FQNNGV. CDR3 region: CASSPERGTGTFRWDTQYF. As DNA, the CDR3 is TGTGCCAGCAGCCCTGAAAGGGGGACAGGGACCTTTCGATGGGATACGCAGTATTTT.